The rows below give T cell receptor beta chains drawn from one sample of a study of shared clonotypes between healthy human individuals. TCRdb's table, derived via immunoSEQ multiplex PCR, lists solely in-frame clones and lacks some. The sample includes approximately 2,200,000 clones, just over 90% of them seen just once. Sequenced material: naive CD8+ T cells from PBMCs. The receptor source for this set is a man younger than 35 in good health. Some clones in this sample may be carry-over from other donors' samples. Each CDR3 is given with its conserved first and last residue. The D gene is left open where the match is weak. Expanded clones are given a class, and other clones once, few, many or no size at all.

D | length | size | J | V | CDR3 | DNA
- | 16 | - | TRBJ1-5 | TRBV19 | CASSMFGLIGNQPQHF | TGTGCCAGTAGTATGTTTGGGCTCATTGGCAATCAGCCCCAGCATTTT
TRBD1 | 15 | - | TRBJ2-7 | TRBV2 | CASRSRGTTIYEQYF | TGTGCCAGCAGGTCCAGGGGGACGACCATTTACGAGCAGTACTTC
TRBD1 | 18 | - | TRBJ2-6 | TRBV9 | CASTPERQGHSGANVLTF | TGTGCCAGCACCCCGGAGAGACAGGGACACTCTGGGGCCAACGTCCTGACTTTC
- | 13 | - | TRBJ2-7 | TRBV27 | CASRLLLSNEQYF | TGTGCCAGCAGATTGTTGTTGTCGAACGAGCAGTACTTC
TRBD1 | 14 | - | TRBJ2-7 | TRBV10-2 | CASSADRAAYEQYF | TGCGCCAGCAGTGCCGACAGGGCAGCCTACGAGCAGTACTTC
- | 16 | - | TRBJ1-2 | TRBV4-1 | CASSHIWGGINYGYTF | TGCGCCAGCAGCCACATTTGGGGGGGCATTAACTATGGCTACACCTTC
TRBD2 | 16 | once | TRBJ2-2 | TRBV9 | CASSPLAGGLNGELFF | TGTGCCAGCAGTCCATTAGCGGGAGGGCTTAACGGGGAGCTGTTTTTT
TRBD2 | 16 | - | TRBJ2-2 | TRBV27 | CASSPLLAGGSGELFF | TGTGCCAGCAGTCCATTACTAGCGGGAGGGTCCGGGGAGCTGTTTTTT
- | 15 | - | TRBJ2-1 | TRBV27 | CASSLSWDFYNEQFF | TGTGCCAGCAGTTTAAGTTGGGACTTCTACAATGAGCAGTTCTTC
TRBD2 | 15 | - | TRBJ2-7 | TRBV27 | CASSLEGLQNYEQYF | TGTGCCAGCAGTTTAGAGGGACTACAAAACTACGAGCAGTACTTC
TRBD1 | 16 | - | TRBJ2-5 | TRBV28 | CASFPRDSTRQETQYF | TGTGCCAGCTTCCCTCGGGACAGCACTAGGCAAGAGACCCAGTACTTC
TRBD1 | 14 | - | TRBJ2-7 | TRBV27 | CASSLRQGAYEQYF | TGTGCCAGCAGTTTAAGGCAGGGGGCTTACGAGCAGTACTTC
TRBD1 | 15 | - | TRBJ2-3 | TRBV7-2 | CASSRTGSIADTQYF | TGTGCCAGCAGCCGGACAGGGTCGATAGCAGATACGCAGTATTTT
- | 12 | - | TRBJ2-5 | TRBV13 | CASSAGWETQYF | TGTGCCAGCAGCGCCGGGTGGGAGACCCAGTACTTC
TRBD1 | 15 | - | TRBJ2-7 | TRBV19 | CASSLGQGASWEQYF | TGTGCCAGTAGTCTGGGACAGGGGGCGTCGTGGGAGCAGTACTTC
- | 16 | - | TRBJ2-2 | TRBV10-3 | CAISGGNNPNTGELFF | TGTGCCATCAGTGGAGGAAATAACCCGAACACCGGGGAGCTGTTTTTT
- | 13 | - | TRBJ2-1 | TRBV27 | CASSPGRGNEQFF | TGTGCCAGCAGTCCCGGACGTGGCAATGAGCAGTTCTTC
- | 15 | - | TRBJ1-4 | TRBV7-8 | CASSPSAPRDEKLFF | TGTGCCAGCAGCCCCAGTGCGCCACGTGATGAAAAACTGTTTTTT
- | 13 | - | TRBJ2-7 | TRBV29-1 | CSVGDGGAYEQYF | TGCAGCGTTGGGGACGGGGGTGCCTACGAGCAGTACTTC
- | 11 | - | TRBJ2-7 | TRBV7-9 | CASPPQEEQYF | TGTGCCAGCCCACCCCAGGAGGAGCAGTACTTC
- | 16 | - | TRBJ2-2 | TRBV9 | CASSPRSAVNTGELFF | TGTGCCAGCAGCCCACGGTCAGCGGTCAACACCGGGGAGCTGTTTTTT
TRBD1 | 13 | - | TRBJ1-5 | TRBV19 | CATGTGGFQPQHF | TGTGCCACAGGGACAGGGGGCTTTCAGCCCCAGCATTTT
- | 15 | - | TRBJ2-7 | TRBV15 | CATSRVPGEMTEQYF | TGTGCCACCAGCAGAGTTCCCGGGGAAATGACCGAGCAGTACTTC
TRBD1 | 16 | - | TRBJ2-7 | TRBV7-9 | CASSLVGDRDSYEQYF | TGTGCCAGCAGCTTAGTGGGGGACAGGGACTCCTACGAGCAGTACTTC
- | 13 | - | TRBJ2-3 | TRBV6-5 | CASSYVRGDTQYF | TGTGCCAGCAGTTACGTCAGGGGAGATACGCAGTATTTT
- | 14 | - | TRBJ2-2 | TRBV4-1 | CASSQLRELGELFF | TGCGCCAGCAGCCAATTAAGGGAGCTCGGGGAGCTGTTTTTT
TRBD1 | 15 | - | TRBJ2-5 | TRBV9 | CASSGEGTGVETQYF | TGTGCCAGCAGCGGAGAGGGGACAGGGGTGGAGACCCAGTACTTC
TRBD2 | 13 | - | TRBJ2-1 | TRBV5-4 | CASSPGLENEQFF | TGTGCCAGCAGCCCGGGACTAGAGAATGAGCAGTTCTTC
- | 16 | - | TRBJ2-1 | TRBV5-6 | CASAPTTGSRYNEQFF | TGTGCCAGCGCCCCGACTACCGGGAGCCGCTACAATGAGCAGTTCTTC
- | 15 | - | TRBJ2-7 | TRBV11-2 | CASSRAGIYSYEQYF | TGTGCCAGCAGCCGAGCCGGGATCTACTCCTACGAGCAGTACTTC
- | 13 | once | TRBJ2-7 | TRBV6-1 | CASSAGWTYEQYF | TGTGCCAGCAGTGCAGGGTGGACCTACGAGCAGTACTTC
TRBD1 | 14 | - | TRBJ2-7 | TRBV9 | CASTEGDRAYEQYF | TGTGCCAGCACCGAGGGAGACAGGGCTTACGAGCAGTACTTC
- | 15 | - | TRBJ2-7 | TRBV28 | CASSSSFRGYYEQYF | TGTGCCAGCAGTTCCTCGTTTAGGGGGTACTACGAGCAGTACTTC
- | 14 | few | TRBJ1-2 | TRBV4-2 | CASSQLTGATGYTF | TGTGCCAGCAGCCAACTTACCGGGGCGACTGGCTACACCTTC
TRBD1 | 12 | - | TRBJ2-7 | TRBV29-1 | CSTSGTGYEQYF | TGCAGCACTTCCGGGACAGGCTACGAGCAGTACTTC
- | 13 | - | TRBJ1-2 | TRBV27 | CASGGRTAYGYTF | TGTGCCAGCGGGGGACGGACCGCTTATGGCTACACCTTC
TRBD1 | 16 | once | TRBJ2-7 | TRBV27 | CASSPLSGTGAYEQYF | TGTGCCAGCAGCCCGCTCTCCGGGACAGGGGCCTACGAGCAGTACTTC
- | 13 | - | TRBJ1-5 | TRBV7-8 | CASSSGPRQPQHF | TGTGCCAGCAGCTCGGGCCCCCGGCAGCCCCAGCATTTT
- | 13 | - | TRBJ2-2 | TRBV7-2 | CASSLGWTGELFF | TGTGCCAGCAGCTTAGGGTGGACCGGGGAGCTGTTTTTT
TRBD2 | 16 | - | TRBJ2-1 | TRBV5-1 | CASRLTSGGSYNEQFF | TGCGCCAGCAGATTGACTAGCGGGGGGTCCTACAATGAGCAGTTCTTC
- | 14 | - | TRBJ2-7 | TRBV5-8 | CASRERTMGNEQYF | TGTGCCAGCAGGGAAAGAACCATGGGGAACGAGCAGTACTTC
- | 13 | - | TRBJ2-7 | TRBV29-1 | CSVEKTGSYEQYF | TGCAGCGTTGAGAAAACAGGGAGCTACGAGCAGTACTTC
- | 14 | - | TRBJ1-2 | TRBV28 | CASSLYLQGGGYTF | TGTGCCAGCAGTTTATACCTACAGGGAGGTGGCTACACCTTC
TRBD2 | 18 | - | TRBJ2-1 | TRBV10-3 | CAISSRANSGSFDNEQFF | TGTGCCATCAGCTCTCGGGCAAATAGCGGGAGTTTCGACAATGAGCAGTTCTTC
TRBD1 | 11 | - | TRBJ2-5 | TRBV29-1 | CSWGQEETQYF | TGCAGCTGGGGACAGGAAGAGACCCAGTACTTC
TRBD1 | 15 | - | TRBJ2-7 | TRBV10-3 | CAISEFGTGAYEQYF | TGTGCCATCAGTGAATTTGGGACAGGGGCCTACGAGCAGTACTTC
- | 18 | - | TRBJ2-1 | TRBV21-1 | CASSKGEGVAGAYNEQFF | TGTGCCAGCAGCAAAGGAGAGGGGGTAGCGGGCGCCTACAATGAGCAGTTCTTC
- | 14 | - | TRBJ1-1 | TRBV7-9 | CASSLAPRNTEAFF | TGTGCCAGCAGCTTAGCCCCGAGGAACACTGAAGCTTTCTTT
- | 14 | - | TRBJ2-5 | TRBV7-9 | CASSLAQRQETQYF | TGTGCCAGCAGCTTAGCACAGCGGCAAGAGACCCAGTACTTC
- | 16 | - | TRBJ1-2 | TRBV19 | CASSIDDLRFLHGYTF | TGTGCCAGTAGTATCGACGACCTTCGGTTTCTCCATGGCTACACCTTC
TRBD2 | 16 | - | TRBJ2-3 | TRBV27 | CASSLSAGEFTDTQYF | TGTGCCAGCAGTTTGTCAGCGGGAGAATTCACAGATACGCAGTATTTT
- | 15 | - | TRBJ2-5 | TRBV7-9 | CASSTRSGTQETQYF | TGTGCCAGCAGCACGCGCTCGGGGACCCAAGAGACCCAGTACTTC
TRBD1 | 15 | - | TRBJ1-1 | TRBV5-8 | CASSSRTGQDTEAFF | TGTGCCAGCAGCTCTCGGACAGGGCAGGACACTGAAGCTTTCTTT
TRBD2 | 14 | - | TRBJ2-7 | TRBV28 | CASRIAGESYEQYF | TGTGCCAGCAGAATAGCGGGAGAGTCCTACGAGCAGTACTTC
TRBD2 | 14 | - | TRBJ2-1 | TRBV6-4 | CASSTTSGGREQFF | TGTGCCAGCAGTACGACTAGCGGGGGGCGGGAGCAGTTCTTC